The T cell receptor beta chain under discussion was sequenced for a study of blood T cell repertoires in COVID-19. Study background: From T cells, B-cell-depleted T cells, or PBMCs came the material, which was cDNA or gDNA.

As processed by the authors: Reference gene primer amplification yielded estimated nucleated cell counts. The method was immunoSEQ multiplex PCR; TCRdb's version includes in-frame clones alone and lacks a portion of them. V and J calls and clone size are as listed in that table; D and trimming were resolved from the DNA. Found here are 250,000 or so clones, approximately 88% of them singletons; the top ten hold about 2.5%. Comments on this clone: The sample carries other DNA sequences with the same CDR3.

Individuals drawn from 24 US areas were roughly 18 to 95 years old. The sequencing input was PBMCs or T cells enriched from blood (not recorded which). The sequence was collected from a woman aged 40 to 50 with acute COVID-19.

Here the CDR3 reads CASSLEGQGYNEQFF. As DNA, the CDR3 is TGCGCCAGCAGCTTGGAGGGGCAGGGGTACAATGAGCAGTTCTTC. This rearrangement joins TRBV5-1 to TRBJ2-1; D is possibly TRBD1 (6 bases). The CDR3 has 15 amino acids. Germline V CDR1 and CDR2: SGHRS, YFSETQ. V was clipped by 0 bases and J by 4 bases, with 11 bases between them.